This paragraph reports one T cell receptor beta chain. The germline V gene encodes CDR1 MGHRA and CDR2 YSYEKL. V gave up 1 base and J gave up 0 bases, with 12 bases separating them. This CDR3 spans 17 amino acids. Primers used in a second PCR of about 7 to 12 cycles were a sample-barcoded 5' primer and a J-beta primer mix. One entry per CDR3 protein, called by TCRdb with MiXCR from the 5' RACE reads. The sample shows about 1 million distinct CDR3 sequences, more than 40% of them seen only once. This sample is part of a study of blood T cells in healthy people across ages. They isolated at least 6 million PBMCs from each sample.

Sequenced material: blood. The rearrangement uses TRBV4-1 and TRBJ2-2; D perhaps matches TRBD1 (5 bases). The clonotype was recovered from a woman aged 55-70 years in good health. The CDR3 coding sequence is TGCGCCAGCAGCCAAGGGGTCTTAGGGGCGAACACCGGGGAGCTGTTTTTT. Its translation is CASSQGVLGANTGELFF.